This T cell receptor (beta chain) is from a study of neurological immune-mediated disorders. MiXCR was run by TCRdb on the 5' RACE reads, yielding one entry per CDR3 protein. The table has about 92,000 distinct CDR3 sequences, around 3.6% seen once. Ten or more counts support this clonotype. CDR1 is LGHDT and CDR2 is YNNKEL in the germline V gene (reference sequence). The CDR3 sequence is 13 residues long. With 3 bases removed from V and 7 bases from J, the gap between germline ends came to 12 bases. PBMCs numbering 2 million and stored at -80 C yielded the unsorted libraries. The V and J genes are TRBV3-1 and TRBJ1-1, with D unclear. The TCR was taken from a woman aged 45 to 65 with multiple sclerosis. The sample was PBMCs. CDR3 nucleotide sequence: TGTGCCAGCAGCCAGATGGAGGGCCGTGAAGCTTTCTTT. This encodes CASSQMEGREAFF.